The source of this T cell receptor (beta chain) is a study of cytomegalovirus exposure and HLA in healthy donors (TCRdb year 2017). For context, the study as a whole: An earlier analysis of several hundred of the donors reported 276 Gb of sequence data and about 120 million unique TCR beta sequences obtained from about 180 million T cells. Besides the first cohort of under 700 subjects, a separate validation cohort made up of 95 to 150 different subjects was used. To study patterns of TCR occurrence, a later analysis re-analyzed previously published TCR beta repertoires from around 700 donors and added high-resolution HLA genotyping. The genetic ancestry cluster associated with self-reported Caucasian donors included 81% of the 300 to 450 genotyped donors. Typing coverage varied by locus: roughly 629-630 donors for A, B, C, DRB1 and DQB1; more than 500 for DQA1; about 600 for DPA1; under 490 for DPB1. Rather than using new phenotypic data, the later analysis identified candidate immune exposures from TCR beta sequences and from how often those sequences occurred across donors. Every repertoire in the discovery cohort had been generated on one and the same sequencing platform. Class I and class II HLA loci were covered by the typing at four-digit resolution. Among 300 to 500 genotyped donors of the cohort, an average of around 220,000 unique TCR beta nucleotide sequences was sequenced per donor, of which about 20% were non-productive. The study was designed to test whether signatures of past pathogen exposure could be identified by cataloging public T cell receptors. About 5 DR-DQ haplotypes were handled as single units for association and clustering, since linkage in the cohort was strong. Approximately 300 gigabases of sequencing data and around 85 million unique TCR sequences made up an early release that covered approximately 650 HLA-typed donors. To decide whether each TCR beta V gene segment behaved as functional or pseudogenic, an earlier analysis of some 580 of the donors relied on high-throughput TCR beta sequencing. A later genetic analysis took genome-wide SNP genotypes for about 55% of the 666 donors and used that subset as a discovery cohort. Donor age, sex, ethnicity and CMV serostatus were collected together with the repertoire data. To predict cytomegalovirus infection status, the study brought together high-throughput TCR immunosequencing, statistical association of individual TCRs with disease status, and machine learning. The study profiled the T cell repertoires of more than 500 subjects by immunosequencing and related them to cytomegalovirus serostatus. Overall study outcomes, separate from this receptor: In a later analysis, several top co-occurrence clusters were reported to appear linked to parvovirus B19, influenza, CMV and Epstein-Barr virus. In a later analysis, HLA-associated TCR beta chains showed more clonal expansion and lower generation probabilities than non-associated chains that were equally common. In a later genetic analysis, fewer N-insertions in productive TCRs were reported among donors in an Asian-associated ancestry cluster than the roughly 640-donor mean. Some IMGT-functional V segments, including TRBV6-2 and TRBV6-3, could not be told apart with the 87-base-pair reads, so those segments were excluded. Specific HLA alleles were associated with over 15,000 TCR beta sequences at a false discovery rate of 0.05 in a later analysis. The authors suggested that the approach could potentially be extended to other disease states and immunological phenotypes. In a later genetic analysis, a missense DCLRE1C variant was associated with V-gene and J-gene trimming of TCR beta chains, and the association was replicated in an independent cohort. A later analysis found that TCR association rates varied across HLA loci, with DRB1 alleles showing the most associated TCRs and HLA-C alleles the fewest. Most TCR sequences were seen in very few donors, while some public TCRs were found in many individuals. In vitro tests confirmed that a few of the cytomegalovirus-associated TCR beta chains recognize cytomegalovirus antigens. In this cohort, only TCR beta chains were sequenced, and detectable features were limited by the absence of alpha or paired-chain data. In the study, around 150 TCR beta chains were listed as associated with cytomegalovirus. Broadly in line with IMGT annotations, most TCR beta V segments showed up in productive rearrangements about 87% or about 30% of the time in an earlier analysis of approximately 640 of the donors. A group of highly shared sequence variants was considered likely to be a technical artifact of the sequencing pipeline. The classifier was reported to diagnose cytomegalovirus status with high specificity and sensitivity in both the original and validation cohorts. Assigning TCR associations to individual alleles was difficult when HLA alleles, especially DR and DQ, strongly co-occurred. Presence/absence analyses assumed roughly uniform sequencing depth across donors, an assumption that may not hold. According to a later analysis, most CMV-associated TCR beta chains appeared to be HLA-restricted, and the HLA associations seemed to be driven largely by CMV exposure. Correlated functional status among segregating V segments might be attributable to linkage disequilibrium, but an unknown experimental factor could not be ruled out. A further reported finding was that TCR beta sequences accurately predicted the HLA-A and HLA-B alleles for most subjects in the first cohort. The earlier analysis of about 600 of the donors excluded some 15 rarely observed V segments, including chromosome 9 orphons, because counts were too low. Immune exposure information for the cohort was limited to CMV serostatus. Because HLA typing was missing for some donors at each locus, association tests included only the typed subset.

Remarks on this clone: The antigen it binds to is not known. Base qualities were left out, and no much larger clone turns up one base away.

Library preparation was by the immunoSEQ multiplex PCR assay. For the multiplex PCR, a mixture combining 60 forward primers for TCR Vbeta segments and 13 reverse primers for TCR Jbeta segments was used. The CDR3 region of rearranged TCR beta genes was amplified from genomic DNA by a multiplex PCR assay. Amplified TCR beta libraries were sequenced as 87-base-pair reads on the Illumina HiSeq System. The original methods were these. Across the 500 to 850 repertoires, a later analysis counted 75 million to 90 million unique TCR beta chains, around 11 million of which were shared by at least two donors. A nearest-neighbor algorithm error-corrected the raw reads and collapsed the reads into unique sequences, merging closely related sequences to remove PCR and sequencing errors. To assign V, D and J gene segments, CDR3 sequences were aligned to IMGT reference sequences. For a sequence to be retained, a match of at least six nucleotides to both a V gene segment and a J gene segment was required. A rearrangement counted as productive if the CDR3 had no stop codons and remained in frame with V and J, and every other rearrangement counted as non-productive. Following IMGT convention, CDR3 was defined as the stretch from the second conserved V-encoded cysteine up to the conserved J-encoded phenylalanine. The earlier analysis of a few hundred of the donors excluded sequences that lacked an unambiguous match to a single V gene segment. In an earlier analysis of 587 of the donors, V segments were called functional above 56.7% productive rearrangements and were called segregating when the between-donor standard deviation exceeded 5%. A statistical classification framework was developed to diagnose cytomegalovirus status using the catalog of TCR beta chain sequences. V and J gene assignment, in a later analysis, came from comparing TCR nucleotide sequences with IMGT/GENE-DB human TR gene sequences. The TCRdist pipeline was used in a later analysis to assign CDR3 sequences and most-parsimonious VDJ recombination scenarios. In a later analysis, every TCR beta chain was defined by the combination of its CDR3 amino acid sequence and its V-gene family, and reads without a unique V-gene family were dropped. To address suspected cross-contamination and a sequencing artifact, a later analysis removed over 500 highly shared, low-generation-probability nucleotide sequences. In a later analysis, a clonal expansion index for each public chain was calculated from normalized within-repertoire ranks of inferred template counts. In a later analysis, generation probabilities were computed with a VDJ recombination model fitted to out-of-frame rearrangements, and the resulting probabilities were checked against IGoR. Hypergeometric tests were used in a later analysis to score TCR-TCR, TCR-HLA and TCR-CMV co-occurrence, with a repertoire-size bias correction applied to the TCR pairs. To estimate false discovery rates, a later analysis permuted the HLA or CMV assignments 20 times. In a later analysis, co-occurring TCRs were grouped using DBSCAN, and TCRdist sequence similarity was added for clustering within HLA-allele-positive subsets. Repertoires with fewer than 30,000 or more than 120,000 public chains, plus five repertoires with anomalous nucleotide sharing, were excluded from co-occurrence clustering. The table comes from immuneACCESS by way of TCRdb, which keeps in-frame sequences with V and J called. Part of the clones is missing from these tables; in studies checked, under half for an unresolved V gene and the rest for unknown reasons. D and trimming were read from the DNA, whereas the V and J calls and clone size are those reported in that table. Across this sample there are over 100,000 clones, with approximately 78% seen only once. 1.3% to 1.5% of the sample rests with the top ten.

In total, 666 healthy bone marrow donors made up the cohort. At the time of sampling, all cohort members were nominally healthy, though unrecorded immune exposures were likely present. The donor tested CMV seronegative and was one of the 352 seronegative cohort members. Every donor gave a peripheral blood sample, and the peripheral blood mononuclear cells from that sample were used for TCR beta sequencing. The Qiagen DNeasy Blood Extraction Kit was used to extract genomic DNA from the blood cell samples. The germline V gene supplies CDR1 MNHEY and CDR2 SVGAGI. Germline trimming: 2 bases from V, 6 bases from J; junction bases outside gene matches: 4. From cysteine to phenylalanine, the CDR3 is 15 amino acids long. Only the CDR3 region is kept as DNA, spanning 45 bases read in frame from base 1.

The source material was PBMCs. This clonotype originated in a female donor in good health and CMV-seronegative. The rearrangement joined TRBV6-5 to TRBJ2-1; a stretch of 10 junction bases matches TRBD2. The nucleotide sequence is TGTGCCAGCAGTTACGGGACTAGCGCGAGCAATGAGCAGTTCTTC. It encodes CASSYGTSASNEQFF.